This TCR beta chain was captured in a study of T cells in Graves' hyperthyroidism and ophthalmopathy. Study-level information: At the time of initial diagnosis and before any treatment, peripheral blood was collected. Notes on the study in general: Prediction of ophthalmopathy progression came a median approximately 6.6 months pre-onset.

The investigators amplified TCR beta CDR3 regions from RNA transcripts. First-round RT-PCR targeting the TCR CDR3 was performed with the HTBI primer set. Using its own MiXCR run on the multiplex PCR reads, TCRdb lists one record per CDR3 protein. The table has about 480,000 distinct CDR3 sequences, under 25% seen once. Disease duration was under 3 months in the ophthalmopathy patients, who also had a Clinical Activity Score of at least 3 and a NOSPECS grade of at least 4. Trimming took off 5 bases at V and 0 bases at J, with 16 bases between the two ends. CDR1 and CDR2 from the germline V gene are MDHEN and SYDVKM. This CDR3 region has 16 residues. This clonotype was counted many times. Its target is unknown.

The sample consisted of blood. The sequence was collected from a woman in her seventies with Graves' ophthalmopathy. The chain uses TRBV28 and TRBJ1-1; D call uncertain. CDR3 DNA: TGTGCCAGCAGTCCCACCCGATGGGAGGTGAACACTGAAGCTTTCTTT. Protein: CASSPTRWEVNTEAFF.